Ten or more counts support the clone carrying this T cell receptor (beta chain). Its antigen is unidentified. This sample is part of a study of T cells in Graves' hyperthyroidism and ophthalmopathy. Study-wide findings and caveats: Expanded thyroid clonotypes (above 0.001) were mostly also found in blood.

Amplified TCR beta CDR3 regions came from RNA transcripts. The TCR CDR3 first-round RT-PCR relied on the HTBI primer set. TCRdb independently ran MiXCR on the multiplex PCR reads; one entry per CDR3 protein. The sample holds a few hundred thousand distinct CDR3 sequences; roughly 50% are singletons and the top ten take under 20%. The study excluded patients with uncontrolled infection, other autoimmune disease, pregnancy or lactation. Diagnostic decisions used clinical symptoms, serum thyroxine and TRAb, thyroid ultrasound and orbital computed tomography. The CDR3 runs to 16 residues. The V gene's germline CDR1 is SGHKS and CDR2 YYEKEE (reference sequence). V gave up 0 bases and J gave up 2 bases, with 15 bases separating them.

V and J are TRBV5-5 and TRBJ2-7, with D possibly being TRBD2 (5 bases). The sample taken for sequencing was peripheral blood or thyroid tissue (not recorded which). The receptor was isolated from an adult woman with Graves' disease, either hyperthyroidism or ophthalmopathy (not recorded which). DNA of the CDR3: TGTGCCAGCAGCTTGGAGTTTGGACTCCGAACCTACGAGCAGTACTTC. Protein product: CASSLEFGLRTYEQYF.